Shown below are 23 T cell receptor beta chains from a single sample sequenced in a study of identifying expanded T cells in peripheral blood. TCRdb's table, derived via immunoSEQ multiplex PCR, lists solely in-frame clones and lacks some. The table records 60,000 or so clones, around 86% of them present only once. Sequencing was carried out using blood. The receptor set was obtained from a person aged 18-69 years in good health.

This sequence joins TRBV6-5 and TRBJ2-3, with TRBD1 matching over 8 bases. The junction had 4 bases not matched to a gene; V was cut back by 5 bases and J by 0 bases. CDR1 MNHEY and CDR2 SVGAGI come from the germline V gene. The CDR3 is made up of 15 amino acids. CDR3 in DNA: TGTGCCAGCAGTCCGTGGACAGGGAGCACAGATACGCAGTATTTT. Translating gives CASSPWTGSTDTQYF.

The J gene is TRBJ2-1, the V gene TRBV6-4, with 10 positions matching TRBD2. The CDR3 loop spans 16 amino acids. Germline trimming cut 3 bases from V and 8 bases from J; bases unmatched to any gene: 10. Germline values: CDR1 MRHNA, CDR2 SNTAGT. Here the CDR3 DNA reads TGTGCCAGCAGTGAGAGCGCTAGCGGGAGTTACCATGAGCAGTTCTTC. This codes for CASSESASGSYHEQFF.

As DNA, the CDR3 is TGCGCCAGCAGCCCGACAGGGACAGGGTCTAGGGGGGACTACTACGAGCAGTACTTC. This gives the protein CASSPTGTGSRGDYYEQYF. The gene calls are TRBV5-1 and TRBJ2-7; 9 nucleotides agree with TRBD1. The CDR3 loop spans 19 amino acids. V lost 4 bases, J lost 3 bases, and 20 bases stayed unmatched. Germline-derived CDR1 and CDR2 are SGHRS and YFSETQ. Complete variable domain (other parts from reference TRBV5-1 and TRBJ2-7): KAGVTQTPRYLIKTRGQQVTLSCSPISGHRSVSWYQQTPGQGLQFLFEYFSETQRNKGNFPGRFSGRQFSNSRSEMNVSTLELGDSALYLCASSPTGTGSRGDYYEQYFGPGTRLTVT.

V and J are TRBV7-2 and TRBJ2-3; D remains ambiguous. V lost 3 bases, J lost 1 base, and 8 bases lay in between. The germline V gene encodes CDR1 SGHTA and CDR2 FQGNSA. This CDR3 region has 14 residues. CDR3 residues: CASSFGDGTDTQYF. CDR3 nucleotide sequence: TGTGCCAGCAGCTTTGGAGACGGCACAGATACGCAGTATTTT.

This clone was found a few times. The genes are TRBV5-6 and TRBJ2-5, with TRBD2 identical over 8 bases. The V gene end was trimmed by 1 base and the J gene end by 5 bases; junction bases not matched to a gene: 7. The CDR3 sequence is 15 residues long. Germline loops: CDR1 SGHDT, CDR2 YYEEEE. The CDR3 region has the DNA TGTGCCAGCAGCTTGACTCCGGGGGGGCGGGAGACCCAGTACTTC. It is translated as CASSLTPGGRETQYF.

The table lists this clone with a few counts. This chain's CDR3 is CASSSTGVSSYEQYF. The CDR3 DNA follows: TGTGCCAGCAGCTCGACAGGGGTGAGCTCCTACGAGCAGTACTTC. This chain joins TRBV5-4 and TRBJ2-7, with TRBD1 matching 8 bases. V dropped 3 bases and J dropped 0; count of bases not matched to a gene: 5. Germline loops: CDR1 SGHNT, CDR2 YYREEE (reference sequence). The CDR3 contains 15 residues.

The gene calls are TRBV27 and TRBJ2-2; 8 nucleotides line up with TRBD1. The CDR3 loop spans 15 amino acids. Germline trimming cut 6 bases from V and 7 bases from J; bases unmatched to any gene: 10. Germline loops: CDR1 MNHEY, CDR2 SMNVEV (reference sequence). Written as DNA, the CDR3 is TGTGCCAGCAGCCGTGACAGGGGTATGGGCGGGGAGCTGTTTTTT. Its protein product is CASSRDRGMGGELFF.

V gene TRBV29-1 combines with J gene TRBJ2-7; 8 nucleotides line up with TRBD1. Germline V gene data show CDR1 as SQVTM and CDR2 as ANQGSEA. V shed 3 bases and J 2 bases; nucleotides not matched to a gene: 6. This CDR3 is 14 amino acids long. The CDR3 DNA reads as TGCAGCGTTGACAGGGGGCAGGGACCCTACGAGCAGTACTTC. It yields the protein CSVDRGQGPYEQYF.

The gene calls are TRBV5-1 and TRBJ2-5; D possibly corresponds to TRBD1 (5 bases). The CDR3 consists of 15 residues. Trimming took 2 bases from V and 5 from J, leaving 16 bases between them. Germline CDR1 SGHRS, CDR2 YFSETQ. CDR3 amino acids: CASSFGALQAETQYF. The CDR3, as DNA: TGCGCCAGCAGCTTTGGGGCTCTTCAGGCGGAGACCCAGTACTTC. The full variable domain, its missing parts supplied by reference TRBV5-1 and TRBJ2-5, is KAGVTQTPRYLIKTRGQQVTLSCSPISGHRSVSWYQQTPGQGLQFLFEYFSETQRNKGNFPGRFSGRQFSNSRSEMNVSTLELGDSALYLCASSFGALQAETQYFGPGTRLLVL.

This clone was counted once. The CDR3: CASSFATGTPEAFF. For the CDR3, the DNA is TGTGCCAGCAGCTTTGCTACAGGGACCCCTGAAGCTTTCTTT. V is TRBV11-2 and J is TRBJ1-1; D possibly corresponds to TRBD1 (6 bases). Germline CDR1 is SGHAT and CDR2 is FQNNGV. This CDR3 is built from 14 residues. Deletions cut 3 bases from V and 6 bases from J, with 14 bases between.

The chain combines TRBV5-6 with TRBJ2-1; TRBD2 matches 15 bases. Germline V gives CDR1 SGHDT, CDR2 YYEEEE. The J segment lost 1 base and the V segment lost 4 bases, leaving 9 bases of the junction unmatched. The CDR3 loop spans 19 amino acids. This CDR3 reads CASSPPGLAGGPSYNEQFF. The CDR3 DNA is TGTGCCAGCAGCCCTCCGGGACTAGCGGGAGGCCCTTCCTACAATGAGCAGTTCTTC. The full variable domain, its missing parts supplied by reference TRBV5-6 and TRBJ2-1, is DAGVTQSPTHLIKTRGQQVTLRCSPKSGHDTVSWYQQALGQGPQFIFQYYEEEERQRGNFPDRFSGHQFPNYSSELNVNALLLGDSALYLCASSPPGLAGGPSYNEQFFGPGTRLTVL.

This clone appeared a single time. This rearrangement joins TRBV11-2 to TRBJ1-2; D call uncertain. Germline assignment: CDR1 SGHAT and CDR2 FQNNGV. This CDR3 has 14 residues. V lost 2 bases, J lost 6 bases, and 13 bases lay in between. In DNA form, the CDR3 reads TGTGCCAGCAGCTTACTGTCCGGCTTCGATGGCTACACCTTC. Its protein product is CASSLLSGFDGYTF. Full variable domain (remainder filled in from reference TRBV11-2 and TRBJ1-2): EAGVAQSPRYKIIEKRQSVAFWCNPISGHATLYWYQQILGQGPKLLIQFQNNGVVDDSQLPKDRFSAERLKGVDSTLKIQPAKLEDSAVYLCASSLLSGFDGYTFGSGTRLTVV.

This chain connects TRBV11-3 to TRBJ2-3; D possibly corresponds to TRBD2 (6 bases). Germline V gene sequence: CDR1 SGHNT, CDR2 YENEEA. The CDR3 totals 12 residues. Trimming left V 1 base short and J 8 bases short, with 7 bases between. CDR3 amino acids: CASSLGGGTQYF. In nucleotides, the CDR3 is TGTGCCAGCAGCTTAGGGGGAGGTACGCAGTATTTT.

This clone has a single count. V usage is TRBV7-6 and J usage is TRBJ2-5, with D uncertain. CDR1 is SGHVS and CDR2 is FNYEAQ in the germline V gene. The V and J ends lost 4 bases and 10 bases respectively, with 19 bases between them. The CDR3 covers 14 residues. As DNA, the CDR3 is TGTGCCAGCAGCTCCTCAGGTGTACCGACCAGCCAGTACTTC. Amino acids: CASSSSGVPTSQYF.

The J gene is TRBJ1-1, the V gene TRBV7-8; a possible D gene is TRBD1 (6 bases). CDR1 and CDR2 from the germline V gene are SGHVS and FQNEAQ. V gave up 5 bases and J gave up 4 bases, with 8 bases separating them. CDR3 length: 12 amino acids. In nucleotides, the CDR3 is TGTGCCAGCAGCCAAGGGGGCACTGAAGCTTTCTTT. Its translation is CASSQGGTEAFF. The full variable domain, rest sourced from reference TRBV7-8 and TRBJ1-1, is GAGVSQSPRYKVAKRGQDVALRCDPISGHVSLFWYQQALGQGPEFLTYFQNEAQLDKSGLPSDRFFAERPEGSVSTLKIQRTQQEDSAVYLCASSQGGTEAFFGQGTRLTVV.

J is TRBJ1-1 and V is TRBV27; maybe TRBD1 (6 bases). V lost 4 bases, J lost 0 bases, and 9 bases lay in between. The CDR3 is 14 amino acids. Germline V CDR1 and CDR2: MNHEY, SMNVEV (reference sequence). The CDR3 DNA is TGTGCCAGCAGTTCAGGGGCGATGAACACTGAAGCTTTCTTT. This codes for CASSSGAMNTEAFF.

The rearrangement links TRBV7-2 to TRBJ2-7; 8 positions agree with TRBD1. J gave up 2 bases and V 5 bases, and 8 bases lay outside the gene matches. The CDR3 spans 15 residues. The germline CDR1 and CDR2 sequences are SGHTA and FQGNSA. CDR3 sequence (DNA): TGTGCCAGCAGCCTTAGAGGGACAGGAGCCTACGAGCAGTACTTC. It specifies CASSLRGTGAYEQYF.

The chain joins TRBV7-2 to TRBJ2-1, with D maybe TRBD2 (6 bases). The CDR3 runs 17 residues. Germline CDR1 and CDR2: SGHTA and FQGNSA. Trimming took 1 base from V and 5 from J, leaving 18 bases between them. CDR3 loop: CASSLVDSGLGNNEQFF. The CDR3 DNA follows: TGTGCCAGCAGCTTAGTTGACAGCGGGTTAGGAAACAATGAGCAGTTCTTC.

V and J are TRBV6-5 and TRBJ1-1; 7 nucleotides match TRBD1. This CDR3 has 14 residues. Germline-derived CDR1 and CDR2 are MNHEY and SVGAGI. V lost 7 bases and J lost 2; bases outside the gene matches: 7. The CDR3 protein is CASTPGQPNTEAFF. DNA of the CDR3: TGTGCCAGCACTCCGGGACAGCCTAACACTGAAGCTTTCTTT.

The CDR3 sequence: CASSETRTSGTLRDTQYF. CDR3 in DNA: TGTGCCAGCAGTGAAACCAGGACTAGCGGGACCCTTAGGGATACGCAGTATTTT. The rearrangement joins TRBV6-4 to TRBJ2-3; 12 nucleotides line up with TRBD2. Germline V gene sequence: CDR1 MRHNA, CDR2 SNTAGT. CDR3 length: 18 amino acids. J gave up 6 bases and V 3 bases, and 13 bases lay outside the gene matches.

V and J are TRBV19 and TRBJ1-5; no clear D. In germline, CDR1 is LNHDA, CDR2 SQIVND (reference sequence). V shed 6 bases and J shed 2 bases, with 14 bases lying between them. This CDR3 spans 15 amino acids. CDR3 nucleotides: TGTGCCAGTAGAGGGAATCTCCTGGGCAATCAGCCCCAGCATTTT. Translation: CASRGNLLGNQPQHF.

V gene TRBV6-1 combines with J gene TRBJ2-7; D is unclear. The germline V gene has CDR1 MNHNS and CDR2 SASEGT. Trimming removed 1 base from V and 4 bases from J, with 8 bases in between. This CDR3 region has 13 residues. In nucleotides, the CDR3 is TGTGCCAGCAGTGAAGGGGTCATGTACGAGCAGTACGTC. This translates into CASSEGVMYEQYV.

The chain employs TRBV5-1 and TRBJ1-1; D perhaps matches TRBD1 (5 bases). Trimming cost V 6 bases and J 1 base, with 10 bases left between them. Germline values: CDR1 SGHRS, CDR2 YFSETQ. The CDR3 is made up of 13 amino acids. CDR3 region: CASKLDTNTEAFF. CDR3 DNA sequence: TGCGCCAGCAAGCTGGACACGAACACTGAAGCTTTCTTT.